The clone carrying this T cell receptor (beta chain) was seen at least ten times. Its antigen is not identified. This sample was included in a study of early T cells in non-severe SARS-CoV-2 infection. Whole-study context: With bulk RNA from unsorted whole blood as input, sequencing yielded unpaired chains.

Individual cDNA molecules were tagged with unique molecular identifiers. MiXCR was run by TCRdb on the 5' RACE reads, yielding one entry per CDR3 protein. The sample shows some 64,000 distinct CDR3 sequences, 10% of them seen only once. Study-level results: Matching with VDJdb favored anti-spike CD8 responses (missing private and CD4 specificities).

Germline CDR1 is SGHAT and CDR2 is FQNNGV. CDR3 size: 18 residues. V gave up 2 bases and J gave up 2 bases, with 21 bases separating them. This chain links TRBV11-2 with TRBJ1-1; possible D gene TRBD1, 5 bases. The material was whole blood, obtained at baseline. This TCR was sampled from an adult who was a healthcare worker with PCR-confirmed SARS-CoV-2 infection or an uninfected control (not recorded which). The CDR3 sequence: CASSLRGLGLFRNTEAFF. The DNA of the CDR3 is TGTGCCAGCAGCTTAAGGGGACTAGGACTCTTTCGAAACACTGAAGCTTTCTTT.